These 10 T cell receptor beta chains were sequenced from one sample in a study of blood T cells in healthy people across ages. Primed by a sample-barcoded 5' primer and a J-beta primer mix, a second PCR proceeded for 7 to 11 cycles. TCRdb recomputed calls from the 5' RACE reads with MiXCR, one row per CDR3 protein. Among about 1.1 million distinct CDR3 sequences, under 40% were seen once, and the ten largest hold around 14%. The sequencing input was blood. These receptors originate from a man in his late teens or twenties in good health.

On this clonotype: A junction end diverges from the germline sequence, so it may reflect a read error. The chain links TRBV30 to TRBJ2-1; the match to TRBD2 covers 12 bases. CDR1 is GTSNPN and CDR2 is SVGIG in the germline V gene (reference sequence). This CDR3 contains 16 residues. CDR3 nucleotides: TGTGCCTGCGGAAGAGAGGAGACTAGCGGGGGCGGTGAGCAGTTCTTT. Translating it yields CACGREETSGGGEQFF.

The chain uses TRBV14 and TRBJ2-1; D may correspond to TRBD1 or TRBD2 (5 bases each). This CDR3 spans 16 amino acids. Germline lookup yields CDR1 SGHDN and CDR2 FVKESK. V lost 3 bases and J 5 bases, leaving 17 bases between the germline ends. CDR3 amino acids: CASSHDRGPTNNEQFF. The CDR3, as DNA: TGTGCCAGCAGCCACGACAGAGGGCCGACAAACAATGAGCAGTTCTTC. Combining the CDR3 with reference TRBV14 and TRBJ2-1 gives the whole variable domain EAGVTQFPSHSVIEKGQTVTLRCDPISGHDNLYWYRRVMGKEIKFLLHFVKESKQDESGMPNNRFLAERTGGTYSTLKVQPAELEDSGVYFCASSHDRGPTNNEQFFGPGTRLTVL.

Concerning this clonotype itself: A junction end diverges from the germline sequence, so it may reflect a read error. The J gene is TRBJ2-1, the V gene TRBV5-1, with 10 bases identical to TRBD2. The CDR3 has 18 residues. The germline V gene encodes CDR1 SGHRS and CDR2 YFSETQ. The DNA for the CDR3 is TGCGCCAGCAGCTCGTCCGGGACTAGCGTCAGCTCCTACAAGGAGCAGTTCTTC. It translates to CASSSSGTSVSSYKEQFF.

The chain combines TRBV5-1 with TRBJ2-5; TRBD2 matches at 12 bases. The germline V gene encodes CDR1 SGHRS and CDR2 YFSETQ. This CDR3 comprises 16 residues. Germline trimming cut 3 bases from V and 11 bases from J; bases unmatched to any gene: 14. The CDR3 region is CASSSDLAGGHVEQYF. The CDR3 nucleotides are TGCGCCAGCAGCTCCGACCTAGCGGGGGGGCACGTTGAGCAGTACTTC.

The chain is built from TRBV20-1 and TRBJ1-5; D perhaps matches TRBD1 (6 bases). This CDR3 comprises 15 residues. V lost 5 bases and J lost 6, with 20 bases in between. CDR1 is DFQATT, CDR2 SNEGSKA, per germline (reference sequence). CDR3 in DNA: TGCAGTGCTCCTCAGTCGGGGGCAATCTCTCAGCCCCAGCATTTT. Protein: CSAPQSGAISQPQHF.

This clonotype was seen only a few times. V gene TRBV3-1 combines with J gene TRBJ2-3; D is perhaps TRBD1 (7 bases). V lost 3 bases and J lost 3, with 13 bases in between. The CDR3 length is 15 residues. Germline assignment: CDR1 LGHDT and CDR2 YNNKEL (reference sequence). The CDR3 sequence is CASSQTTGRTDTQYF. In nucleotides, the CDR3 is TGTGCCAGCAGCCAGACGACAGGGAGGACAGATACGCAGTATTTT.

This chain joins TRBV25-1 and TRBJ2-3; TRBD2 matches 9 bases. The V gene end was trimmed by 3 bases and the J gene end by 2 bases; junction bases not matched to a gene: 6. The germline CDR1 and CDR2 sequences are MGHDK and SYGVNS. The CDR3 loop spans 16 amino acids. CDR3 amino acids: CASSDFSGGPTDTQYF. The CDR3 DNA follows: TGTGCCAGCAGTGATTTTAGCGGGGGTCCCACAGATACGCAGTATTTT.

The rearrangement links TRBV20-1 to TRBJ2-1, with D perhaps TRBD2 (6 bases). V lost 3 bases and J 7 bases, leaving 19 bases between the germline ends. The germline CDR1 and CDR2 sequences are DFQATT and SNEGSKA (reference sequence). The length of the CDR3 is 15 residues. The chain's CDR3 is CSASLGTFGGNEQFF. CDR3 nucleotide sequence: TGCAGTGCTAGTTTGGGGACTTTTGGCGGTAATGAGCAGTTCTTC.

The chain recombines TRBV6-1 with TRBJ2-2; D is uncertain. With 2 bases removed from V and 7 bases from J, the gap between germline ends came to 8 bases. This CDR3 is built from 13 residues. CDR1 is MNHNS and CDR2 is SASEGT in the germline V gene. CDR3 residues: CASSELRGGELFF. In nucleotides, the CDR3 is TGTGCCAGCAGTGAACTCCGTGGCGGGGAGCTGTTTTTT.

The chain links TRBV6-6 to TRBJ2-1; 9 positions match TRBD2. Germline V CDR1 and CDR2: MNHNY, SVGAGI (reference sequence). The CDR3 runs to 13 residues. V was pared by 5 bases and J by 10 bases, with 6 bases of the junction left unmatched. The CDR3 nucleotides are TGTGCCAGCAGTCCTGGGACTAGCACGGAGCAGTTCTTC. Translated: CASSPGTSTEQFF.